This TCR beta chain appears in the sequencing data of a study of blood T cells in healthy people across ages. Whole-study findings and limits: For the donors, CMV status was unknown and possibly confounded expanded clonotype changes. In these data, TCR beta diversity tracked strongly with naive T cell percentage. Estimates based on one million T cells were treated as lower bounds.

Primed by a sample-barcoded 5' primer and a J-beta primer mix, a second PCR proceeded for about 6 to 12 cycles. Carrying 12 random nucleotides, a template-switch adaptor labeled each individual cDNA molecule. Each CDR3 protein gets one entry after TCRdb re-called the 5' RACE reads with MiXCR. Of hundreds of thousands of distinct CDR3 sequences listed, roughly 49% are singletons. On this clonotype: Its antigen is not identified. Mismatch with germline at one junction end may stem from a read error.

The CDR3 is 14 residues long. Germline loops: CDR1 SNHLY, CDR2 FYNNEI. The sequenced material came from blood. The chain links TRBV2 to TRBJ2-3; 9 bases are a match to TRBD2. The TCR was taken from a woman aged 60-75 years in good health. The CDR3 DNA reads as TGTGCCGGCAGTGCCGAGCGGGAGGCAGATACGCAGTATTTT. This encodes CAGSAEREADTQYF.